This T cell receptor (beta chain) is drawn from a study of CD8+ T cells in alopecia areata (dated by TCRdb to the late 2010s). Regarding the study in general: Treated patients were enrolled in an open-label pilot trial of oral tofacitinib at 5 to 10 mg twice daily for moderate-to-severe alopecia areata. Tofacitinib-treated patients had biopsies at baseline and at 4 and 24 weeks of treatment, with a later scalp biopsy in several patients. To study T cell clonal expansion in alopecia areata, the researchers applied high-throughput TCRbeta sequencing to both the C3H/HeJ mouse model and human patients. TCRbeta CDR3 regions were amplified by immunoSEQ multiplex PCR using 35 Vbeta forward and 13 Jbeta reverse primers. Scalp clonality was compared across normal scalp (n=4), patchy alopecia areata scalp (n=8), and alopecia totalis/universalis scalp (n=8). On the human side, TCRbeta sequencing was run on scalp tissue and on sorted CD4+ and CD8+ peripheral blood T cells from healthy controls and from alopecia areata patients with either patchy or totalis/universalis disease. Tofacitinib was given for 6 to 18 months, followed by 6 months of follow-up off drug to assess delayed response and recurrence. RNA was obtained with the PAXgene miRNA kit for fixed scalp, the miRNeasy kit for PBMCs, and the RNeasy kit for mouse skin. The full study reports these points: Unlike mouse skin, which is dominated by gammadelta T cells, normal human skin has resident alphabeta T cells that are also sequenced, and this complicates analysis of the scalp TCR repertoire. Compared with mice, TCR sequences shared between patients were less clear, possibly partly because of HLA diversity across the patient population. Lesional scalp, especially in alopecia totalis/universalis, showed higher clonality and more expanded CD8+ clones than normal scalp, suggesting antigenic drive.

Note on this clone: This clone's antigen is unknown. No base qualities exist here, and no much larger clone lies one base off it.

Library generation was performed with the immunoSEQ multiplex PCR assay. RNA was extracted from all samples and reverse transcribed into cDNA, which served as template for TCR sequencing. First-strand cDNA was synthesized using SuperScript III with a 2:1 mix of oligo-dT and random hexamers. A synthetic immune receptor repertoire was used to gauge amplification bias, and whatever bias remained was removed computationally. The original pipeline was this. Raw reads were preprocessed to remove errors, and CDR3 was defined by IMGT conventions from the conserved cysteine to phenylalanine. Clonality was computed by normalizing Shannon entropy by log2 of the number of productive unique TCRs and subtracting the result from 1. CD4 or CD8 identity of scalp clones was inferred by cross-referencing scalp TCRbeta sequences with sorted blood CD4 and CD8 repertoires. Entries here come from immuneACCESS through TCRdb and include only in-frame sequences with V and J called. Some clones fail to appear in such tables; in the studies checked, an unresolved V gene covers under half of the shortfall, and the cause of the remainder is unknown. Clone size and the V and J calls come from that table; the DNA yielded D and trimming. Present in this sample are about 11,000 clones, approximately 58% of which were seen just once. The ten largest clones capture about 8.5% of the sample.

The time point tag for this specimen amounts to: baseline before oral tofacitinib. Lesional scalp punch biopsies and peripheral blood were obtained from alopecia areata patients. Human scalp biopsies were immediately fixed in PAXgene tissue containers. The TCR originated in a human donor with alopecia areata. Sequenced material: skin, taken at week 0.

The bases are TGTGCCAGCAGCCAGGACAGGAGCTCCTACAATGAGCAGTTCTTC. Its protein reads: CASSQDRSSYNEQFF. The rearranged chain carries TRBV7-9 and TRBJ2-1; 7 bases in the middle match TRBD1. The germline V gene (reference sequence) sets CDR1 to SEHNR and CDR2 to FQNEAQ. From the cysteine up to the phenylalanine, the CDR3 has a length of 15 residues. Only the CDR3 portion is preserved as DNA: 45 bases, with reading frame beginning at the first base. Trimming takes 5 bases off V and 0 bases off J; junction bases not matched to a gene: 4. Reference TRBV7-9 and TRBJ2-1 genes cover what lies past the CDR3, so the full variable domain is DTGVSQNPRHKITKRGQNVTFRCDPISEHNRLYWYRQTLGQGPEFLTYFQNEAQLEKSRLLSDRFSAERPKGSFSTLEIQRTEQGDSAMYLCASSQDRSSYNEQFFGPGTRLTVL.